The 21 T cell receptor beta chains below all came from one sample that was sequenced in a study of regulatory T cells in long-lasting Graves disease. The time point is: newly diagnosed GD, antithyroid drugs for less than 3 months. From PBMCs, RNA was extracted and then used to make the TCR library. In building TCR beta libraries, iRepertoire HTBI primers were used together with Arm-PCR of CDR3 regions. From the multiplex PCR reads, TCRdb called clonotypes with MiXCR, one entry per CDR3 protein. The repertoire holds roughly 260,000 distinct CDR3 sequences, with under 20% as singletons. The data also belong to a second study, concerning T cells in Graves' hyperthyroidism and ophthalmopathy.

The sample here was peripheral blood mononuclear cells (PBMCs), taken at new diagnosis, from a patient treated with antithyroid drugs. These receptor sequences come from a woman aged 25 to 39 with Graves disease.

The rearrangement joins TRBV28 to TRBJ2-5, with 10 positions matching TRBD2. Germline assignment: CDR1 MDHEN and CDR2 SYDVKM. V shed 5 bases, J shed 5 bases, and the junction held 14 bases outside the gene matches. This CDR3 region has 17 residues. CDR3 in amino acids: CASSPGASGRALETQYF. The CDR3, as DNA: TGTGCCAGCAGTCCGGGGGCTAGCGGGAGAGCCTTGGAGACCCAGTACTTC.

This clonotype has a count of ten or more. Written as DNA, the CDR3 is TGTGCCAGCAGTTTCTTTCCCGGGACCCAAGAGCGGGAGCTGTTTTTT. Encoded protein: CASSFFPGTQERELFF. V usage is TRBV27 and J usage is TRBJ2-2; D assignment may be TRBD1 or TRBD2 (5 bases each). The CDR3 runs 16 residues. V gave up 3 bases and J gave up 9 bases, with 20 bases separating them. Looked up from germline, CDR1 is MNHEY and CDR2 is SMNVEV (reference sequence).

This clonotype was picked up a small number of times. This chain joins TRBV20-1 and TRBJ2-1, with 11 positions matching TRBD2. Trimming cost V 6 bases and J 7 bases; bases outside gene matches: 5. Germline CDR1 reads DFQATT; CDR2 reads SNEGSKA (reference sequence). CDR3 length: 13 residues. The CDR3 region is CSAPTSGANEQFF. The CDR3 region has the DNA TGCAGTGCCCCGACTAGCGGGGCTAATGAGCAGTTCTTC.

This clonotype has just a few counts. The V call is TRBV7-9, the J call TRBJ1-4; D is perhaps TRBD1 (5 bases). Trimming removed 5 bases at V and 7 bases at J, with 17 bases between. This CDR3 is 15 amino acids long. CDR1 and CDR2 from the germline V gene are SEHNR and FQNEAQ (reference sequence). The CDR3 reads CASSLINAGTEKLFF. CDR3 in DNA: TGTGCCAGCAGCCTAATAAACGCCGGGACTGAAAAACTGTTTTTT.

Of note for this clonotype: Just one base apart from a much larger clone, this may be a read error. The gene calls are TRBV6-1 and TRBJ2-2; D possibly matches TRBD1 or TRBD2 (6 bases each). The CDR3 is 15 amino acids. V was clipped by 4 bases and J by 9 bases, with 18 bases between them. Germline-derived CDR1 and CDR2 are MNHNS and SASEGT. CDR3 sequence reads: CASSVGPGGLRELFF. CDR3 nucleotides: TGTGCCAGCAGTGTGGGTCCCGGGGGCCTCCGGGAGCTGTTTTTT.

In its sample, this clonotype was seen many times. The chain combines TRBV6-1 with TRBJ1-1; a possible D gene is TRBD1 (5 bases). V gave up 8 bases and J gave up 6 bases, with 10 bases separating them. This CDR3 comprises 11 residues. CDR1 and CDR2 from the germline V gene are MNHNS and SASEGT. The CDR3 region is CASGRGAEAFF. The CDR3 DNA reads TGTGCCAGCGGGAGGGGCGCTGAAGCTTTCTTT.

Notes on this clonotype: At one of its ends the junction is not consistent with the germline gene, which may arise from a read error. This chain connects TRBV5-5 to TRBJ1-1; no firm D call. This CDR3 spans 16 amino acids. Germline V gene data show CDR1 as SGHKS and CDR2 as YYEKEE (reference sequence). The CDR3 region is CAGSLVRLRRNTEAFF. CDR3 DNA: TGTGCCGGCAGCTTGGTTCGTCTCCGGAGGAACACTGAAGCTTTCTTT.

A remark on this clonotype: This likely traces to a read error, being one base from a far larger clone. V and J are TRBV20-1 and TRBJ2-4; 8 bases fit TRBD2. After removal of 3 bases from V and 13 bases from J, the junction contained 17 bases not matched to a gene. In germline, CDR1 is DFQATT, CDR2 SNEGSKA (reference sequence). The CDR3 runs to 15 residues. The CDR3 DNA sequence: TGCAGTGCTAGCGACCCGGGACTAGAGACCAATGAGCAGTACTTC. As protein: CSASDPGLETNEQYF.

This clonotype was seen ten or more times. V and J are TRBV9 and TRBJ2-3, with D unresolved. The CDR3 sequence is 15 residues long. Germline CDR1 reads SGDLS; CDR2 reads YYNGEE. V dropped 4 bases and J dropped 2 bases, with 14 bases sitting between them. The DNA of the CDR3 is TGTGCCAGCAGCCCCATCGCTGCTTTCACAGATACGCAGTATTTT. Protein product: CASSPIAAFTDTQYF.

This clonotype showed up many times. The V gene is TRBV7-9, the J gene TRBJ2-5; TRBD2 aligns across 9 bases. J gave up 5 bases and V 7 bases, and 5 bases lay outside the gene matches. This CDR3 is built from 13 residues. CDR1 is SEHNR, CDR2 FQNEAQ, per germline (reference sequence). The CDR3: CASTIAGDETQYF. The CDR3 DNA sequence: TGTGCCAGCACCATAGCGGGGGATGAGACCCAGTACTTC.

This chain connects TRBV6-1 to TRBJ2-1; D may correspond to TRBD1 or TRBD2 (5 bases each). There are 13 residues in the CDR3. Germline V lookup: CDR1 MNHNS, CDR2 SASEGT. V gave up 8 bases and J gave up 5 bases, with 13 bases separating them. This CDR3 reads CASRDPTNNEQFF. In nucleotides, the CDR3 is TGTGCCAGCCGGGACCCGACAAACAATGAGCAGTTCTTC.

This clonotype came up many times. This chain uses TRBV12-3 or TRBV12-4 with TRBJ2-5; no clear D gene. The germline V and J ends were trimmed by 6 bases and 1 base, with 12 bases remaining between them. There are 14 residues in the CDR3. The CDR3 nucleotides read TGTGCCAGCAGCAGGCGCGCCCCCCAAGAGACCCAGTACTTC. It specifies CASSRRAPQETQYF.

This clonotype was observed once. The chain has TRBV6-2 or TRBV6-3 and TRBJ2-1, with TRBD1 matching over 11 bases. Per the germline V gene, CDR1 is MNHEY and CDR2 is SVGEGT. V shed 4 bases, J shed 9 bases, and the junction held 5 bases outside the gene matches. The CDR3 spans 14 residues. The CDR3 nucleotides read TGTGCCAGCAGTTCGGACAGGGGGCGCGTTGAGCAGTTCTTC. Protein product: CASSSDRGRVEQFF.

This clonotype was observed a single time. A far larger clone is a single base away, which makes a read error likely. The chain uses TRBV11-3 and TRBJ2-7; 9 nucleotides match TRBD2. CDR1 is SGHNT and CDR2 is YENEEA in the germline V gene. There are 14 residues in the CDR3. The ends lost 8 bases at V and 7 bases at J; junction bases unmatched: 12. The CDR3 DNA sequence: TGTGCCAGCTCGGGAGCGGGGGGACGGAATGAGCAGTACTTC. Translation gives CASSGAGGRNEQYF.

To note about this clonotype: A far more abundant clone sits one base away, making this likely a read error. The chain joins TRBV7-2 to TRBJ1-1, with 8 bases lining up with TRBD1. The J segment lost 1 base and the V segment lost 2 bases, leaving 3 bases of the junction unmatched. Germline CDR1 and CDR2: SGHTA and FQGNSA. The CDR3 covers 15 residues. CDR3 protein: CASSLIGTGNTEAFF. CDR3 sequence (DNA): TGTGCCAGCAGCTTAATCGGGACAGGGAACACTGAAGCTTTCTTT.

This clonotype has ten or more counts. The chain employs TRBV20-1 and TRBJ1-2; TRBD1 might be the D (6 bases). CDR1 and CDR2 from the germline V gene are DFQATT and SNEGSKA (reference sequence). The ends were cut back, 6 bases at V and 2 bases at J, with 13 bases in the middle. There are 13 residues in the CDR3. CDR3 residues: CSATTGRNYGYTF. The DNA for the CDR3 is TGCAGTGCCACAACAGGGAGGAACTATGGCTACACCTTC.

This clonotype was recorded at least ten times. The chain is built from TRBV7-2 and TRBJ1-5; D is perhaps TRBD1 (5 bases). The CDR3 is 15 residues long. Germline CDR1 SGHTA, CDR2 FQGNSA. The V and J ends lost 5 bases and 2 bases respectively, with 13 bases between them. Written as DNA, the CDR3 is TGTGCCAGCAGCACCAGGGTGTCGGGCAATCAGCCCCAGCATTTT. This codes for CASSTRVSGNQPQHF.

As DNA, the CDR3 is TGTGCCAGCAGCTTGGGGGTGGTTCCCAATTCACCCCTCCACTTT. Residues: CASSLGVVPNSPLHF. The J gene is TRBJ1-6, the V gene TRBV5-5; D ambiguous. V lost 0 bases to trimming and J lost 7 bases, with 11 bases between them. CDR3 length: 15 residues. Germline CDR1 is SGHKS and CDR2 is YYEKEE (reference sequence).

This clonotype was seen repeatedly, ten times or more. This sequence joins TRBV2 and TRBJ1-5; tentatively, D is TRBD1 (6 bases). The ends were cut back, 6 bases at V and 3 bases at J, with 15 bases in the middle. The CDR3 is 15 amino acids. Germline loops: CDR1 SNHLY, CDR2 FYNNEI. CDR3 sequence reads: CASSLQGLNNQPQHF. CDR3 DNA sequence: TGTGCCAGCAGCCTACAGGGATTGAACAATCAGCCCCAGCATTTT.

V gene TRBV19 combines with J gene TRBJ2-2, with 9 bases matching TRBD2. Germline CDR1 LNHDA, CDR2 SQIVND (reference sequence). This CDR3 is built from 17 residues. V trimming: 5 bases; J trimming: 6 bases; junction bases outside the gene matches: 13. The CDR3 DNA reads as TGTGCCAGTAGTCCGGCGGGGGGGGGTAAGCCATCCGGGGAGCTGTTTTTT. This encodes CASSPAGGGKPSGELFF.

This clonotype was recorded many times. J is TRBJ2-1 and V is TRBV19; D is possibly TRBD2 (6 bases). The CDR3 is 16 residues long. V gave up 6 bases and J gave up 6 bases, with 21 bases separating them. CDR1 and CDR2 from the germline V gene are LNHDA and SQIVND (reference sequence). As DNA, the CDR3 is TGTGCCAGTAGCTCCACGGGCGCCGGGACTTCCAATGAGCAGTTCTTC. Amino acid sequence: CASSSTGAGTSNEQFF.